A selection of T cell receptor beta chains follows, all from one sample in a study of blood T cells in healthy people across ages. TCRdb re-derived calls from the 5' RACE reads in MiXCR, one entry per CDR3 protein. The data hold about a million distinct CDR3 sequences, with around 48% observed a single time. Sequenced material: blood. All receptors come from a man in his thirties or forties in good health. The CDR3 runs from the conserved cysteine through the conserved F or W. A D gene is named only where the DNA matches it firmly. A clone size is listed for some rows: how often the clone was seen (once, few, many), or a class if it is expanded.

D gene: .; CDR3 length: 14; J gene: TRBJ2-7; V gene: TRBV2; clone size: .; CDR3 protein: CASSPDRQFYEQYF; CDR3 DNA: TGTGCCAGCAGTCCTGACAGGCAGTTCTACGAGCAGTACTTC
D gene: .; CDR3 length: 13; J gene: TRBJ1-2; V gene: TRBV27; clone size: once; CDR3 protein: CASAPTGSWGYTF; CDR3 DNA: TGTGCCAGCGCCCCCACAGGCTCTTGGGGCTACACCTTC
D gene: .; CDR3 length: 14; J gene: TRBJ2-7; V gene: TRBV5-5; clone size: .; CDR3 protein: CASSFSGRVYVQYF; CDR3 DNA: TGTGCCAGCAGCTTTTCGGGAAGGGTCTACGTGCAGTACTTC
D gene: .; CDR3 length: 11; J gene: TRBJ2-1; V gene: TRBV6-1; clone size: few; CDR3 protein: CASSEPLKQFF; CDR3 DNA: TGTGCCAGCAGTGAACCCCTGAAGCAGTTCTTC
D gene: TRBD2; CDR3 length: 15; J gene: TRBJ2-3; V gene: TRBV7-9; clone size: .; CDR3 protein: CASSWGLVLTDTQYF; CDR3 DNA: TGTGCCAGCAGCTGGGGACTAGTGCTCACAGATACGCAGTATTTT
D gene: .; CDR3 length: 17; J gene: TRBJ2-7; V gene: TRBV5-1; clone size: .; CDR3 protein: CASSLGSNARGPYEQYF; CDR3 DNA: TGCGCCAGCAGCTTGGGCTCAAATGCGCGGGGCCCCTACGAGCAGTACTTC
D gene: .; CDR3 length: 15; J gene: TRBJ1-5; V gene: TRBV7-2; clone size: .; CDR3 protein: CASSLNREPNQPQHF; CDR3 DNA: TGTGCCAGCAGCTTGAACAGGGAGCCCAATCAGCCCCAGCATTTT
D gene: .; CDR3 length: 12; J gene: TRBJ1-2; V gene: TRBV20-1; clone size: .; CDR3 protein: CSAGFLQVGYTF; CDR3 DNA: TGTAGTGCTGGGTTCTTACAGGTCGGCTACACCTTC
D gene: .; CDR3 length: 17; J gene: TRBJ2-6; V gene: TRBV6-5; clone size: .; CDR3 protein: CASSYGGLTSGANVLTF; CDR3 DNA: TGTGCCAGCAGTTACGGGGGACTCACCTCTGGGGCCAACGTCCTGACTTTC
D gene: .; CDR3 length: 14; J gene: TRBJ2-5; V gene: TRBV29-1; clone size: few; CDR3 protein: CSVGGGRWGETQYF; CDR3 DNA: TGCAGCGTTGGAGGGGGGAGGTGGGGAGAGACCCAGTACTTC
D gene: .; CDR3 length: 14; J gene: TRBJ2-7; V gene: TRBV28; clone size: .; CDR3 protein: CASSFYTKSYEQYF; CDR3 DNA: TGTGCCAGCAGTTTTTACACTAAATCCTACGAGCAGTACTTC
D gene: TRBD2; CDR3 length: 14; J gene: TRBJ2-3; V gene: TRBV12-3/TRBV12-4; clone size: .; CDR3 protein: CASTPGLGGDTQYF; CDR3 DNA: TGTGCCAGCACGCCGGGACTGGGAGGGGATACGCAGTATTTT
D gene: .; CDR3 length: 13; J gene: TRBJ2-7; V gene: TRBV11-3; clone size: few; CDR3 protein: CASSSGTYYEQYF; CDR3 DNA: TGTGCCAGCAGCTCCGGGACTTATTACGAGCAGTACTTC
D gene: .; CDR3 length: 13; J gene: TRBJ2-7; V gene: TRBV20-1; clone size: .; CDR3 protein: CRGDTPGKEAQYF; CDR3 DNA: TGCAGGGGGGACACACCAGGAAAAGAGGCCCAGTACTTC
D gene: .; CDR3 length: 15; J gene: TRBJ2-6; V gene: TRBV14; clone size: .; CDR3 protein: CASSGLRSGANVLTF; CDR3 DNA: TGTGCCAGCAGCGGGTTGAGGTCCGGGGCCAACGTCCTGACTTTC
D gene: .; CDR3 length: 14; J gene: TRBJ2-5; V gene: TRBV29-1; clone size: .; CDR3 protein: CSVRRQVPYNEQYF; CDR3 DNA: TGCAGCGTCAGACGACAGGTGCCCTACAATGAGCAGTACTTC
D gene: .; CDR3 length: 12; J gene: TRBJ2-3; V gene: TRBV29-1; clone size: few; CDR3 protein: CSGKYGTDTQYF; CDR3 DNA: TGCAGCGGAAAATATGGCACAGATACGCAGTATTTT
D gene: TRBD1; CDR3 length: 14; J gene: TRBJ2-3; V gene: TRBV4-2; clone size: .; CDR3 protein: CVSSQGTDTDTQYF; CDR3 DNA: TGTGTCAGCAGCCAGGGGACAGACACAGATACGCAGTATTTT
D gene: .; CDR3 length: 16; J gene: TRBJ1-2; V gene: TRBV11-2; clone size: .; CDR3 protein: CASSSGAGPIGNGYTF; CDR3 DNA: TGTGCCAGCAGCTCCGGGGCAGGCCCAATTGGCAATGGCTACACCTTC
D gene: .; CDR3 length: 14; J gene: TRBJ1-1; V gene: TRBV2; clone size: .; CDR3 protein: CASIEGRLYTEAFF; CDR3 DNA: TGTGCCAGCATAGAGGGACGATTGTACACTGAAGCTTTCTTT
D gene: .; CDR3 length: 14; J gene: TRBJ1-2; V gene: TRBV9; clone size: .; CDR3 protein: CASSTTMDLNGYTF; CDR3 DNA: TGTGCCAGCAGCACAACGATGGACTTGAATGGCTACACCTTC
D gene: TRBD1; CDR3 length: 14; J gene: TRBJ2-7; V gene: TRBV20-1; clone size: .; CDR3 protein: CSASSQGARYEQYF; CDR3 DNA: TGCAGTGCTAGCTCCCAGGGGGCTAGGTACGAGCAGTACTTC